This is a list of T cell receptor beta chains from one sample in a study of blood T cells in healthy people across ages. Via MiXCR, TCRdb re-called the 5' RACE reads, giving one row per CDR3 protein. The table records about 640,000 distinct CDR3 sequences, about 53% of them present only once. The sequencing sample was made of blood. These receptors all come from a man aged 60 to 75 in good health. Both conserved end residues are trimmed from each CDR3. The order of the fields is J gene, V gene, CDR3 protein.

j_gene: TRBJ2-5
v_gene: TRBV4-1
CDR3aa: ASSQGATSQETQY

j_gene: TRBJ1-2
v_gene: TRBV29-1
CDR3aa: SGRTNLYGYT

j_gene: TRBJ1-2
v_gene: TRBV27
CDR3aa: ASREQGGGYT

j_gene: TRBJ2-5
v_gene: TRBV3-1
CDR3aa: ASSQETGTGETQY

j_gene: TRBJ2-1
v_gene: TRBV7-9
CDR3aa: ASSSRPGQSSEQF

j_gene: TRBJ2-6
v_gene: TRBV2
CDR3aa: ARGTGAQLSSGANVLT

j_gene: TRBJ2-5
v_gene: TRBV20-1
CDR3aa: STRGGQETQY

j_gene: TRBJ2-3
v_gene: TRBV4-2
CDR3aa: ASSQDRTSGPFIDTQY

j_gene: TRBJ2-1
v_gene: TRBV2
CDR3aa: ASSDDQREGF

j_gene: TRBJ1-2
v_gene: TRBV12-3/TRBV12-4
CDR3aa: ASSYYGTDYGYT

j_gene: TRBJ1-4
v_gene: TRBV29-1
CDR3aa: GVEGSGAEKLF

j_gene: TRBJ2-3
v_gene: TRBV6-1
CDR3aa: ASSELGGGDTDTQY

j_gene: TRBJ2-3
v_gene: TRBV25-1
CDR3aa: ASSESFGGVTPDTQY

j_gene: TRBJ1-5
v_gene: TRBV6-5
CDR3aa: ASSPTYSNQPQH

j_gene: TRBJ2-7
v_gene: TRBV15
CDR3aa: ATSSNAAYEQY

j_gene: TRBJ2-7
v_gene: TRBV5-1
CDR3aa: ASSQTGTGMIYEQY

j_gene: TRBJ2-1
v_gene: TRBV5-1
CDR3aa: ASSSRQGTIGEQF

j_gene: TRBJ1-2
v_gene: TRBV7-2
CDR3aa: ASSSPRVDYGYT

j_gene: -
v_gene: TRBV11-2
CDR3aa: ASSSRTGGKGIQY

j_gene: TRBJ2-7
v_gene: TRBV20-1
CDR3aa: SARAGGYEQY

j_gene: TRBJ2-1
v_gene: TRBV9
CDR3aa: ASSVALAGGTYNEQF

j_gene: TRBJ1-2
v_gene: TRBV28
CDR3aa: ASSPYGQGVLRNGYT

j_gene: TRBJ2-1
v_gene: TRBV20-1
CDR3aa: SARDSTGLGNEQF

j_gene: TRBJ1-1
v_gene: TRBV27
CDR3aa: ASRHQGGSATEAF

j_gene: TRBJ2-3
v_gene: TRBV7-9
CDR3aa: ASSLPLNTQY

j_gene: TRBJ2-1
v_gene: TRBV7-8
CDR3aa: ASSLAGDTYNEQF

j_gene: TRBJ2-1
v_gene: TRBV20-1
CDR3aa: SARDLGREVDEQF

j_gene: TRBJ2-1
v_gene: TRBV11-2
CDR3aa: ASSLISGGYYNEQF

j_gene: TRBJ2-2
v_gene: TRBV6-5
CDR3aa: ASRKEGSTGELF

j_gene: TRBJ1-2
v_gene: TRBV11-2
CDR3aa: ASSFGGREMDGYT

j_gene: TRBJ1-2
v_gene: TRBV5-4
CDR3aa: ASSLKVVYGYT

j_gene: TRBJ2-5
v_gene: TRBV12-3/TRBV12-4
CDR3aa: ASSNYRGETQY

j_gene: TRBJ1-2
v_gene: TRBV3-1
CDR3aa: ASSQDPAEVYT

j_gene: TRBJ1-2
v_gene: TRBV4-1
CDR3aa: ASSQEGLTGTGTNYGYT

j_gene: TRBJ2-3
v_gene: TRBV7-2
CDR3aa: ASSDLGGAQY

j_gene: TRBJ2-3
v_gene: TRBV9
CDR3aa: ASSGGGWEDTQY

j_gene: TRBJ2-5
v_gene: TRBV6-5
CDR3aa: ASSRQQQETQY

j_gene: TRBJ2-1
v_gene: TRBV11-2
CDR3aa: ASRSGQGKNEQF

j_gene: TRBJ2-4
v_gene: TRBV5-6
CDR3aa: ASSDSGTLSWEQY

j_gene: -
v_gene: TRBV28
CDR3aa: ASSPPALETQY

j_gene: TRBJ2-5
v_gene: TRBV27
CDR3aa: ASSVKGGRETQY

j_gene: TRBJ1-4
v_gene: TRBV12-3/TRBV12-4
CDR3aa: ASSPPRQGNEKLF

j_gene: -
v_gene: TRBV7-2
CDR3aa: ASSLAGVAGGEQY

j_gene: TRBJ2-1
v_gene: TRBV13
CDR3aa: ASSLVARRVGVFNEQF

j_gene: TRBJ2-7
v_gene: TRBV20-1
CDR3aa: SARPDRQREQY

j_gene: TRBJ1-2
v_gene: TRBV27
CDR3aa: ASSPRRGSDGYT

j_gene: TRBJ2-3
v_gene: TRBV10-3
CDR3aa: AISDLAGGPGDTQY

j_gene: TRBJ2-7
v_gene: TRBV19
CDR3aa: ASSPGTDHEQY

j_gene: TRBJ2-3
v_gene: TRBV21-1
CDR3aa: ASSRGLANPDTQY

j_gene: TRBJ2-7
v_gene: TRBV29-1
CDR3aa: SVAGGTYEQY

j_gene: TRBJ1-5
v_gene: TRBV20-1
CDR3aa: SASRQGNSNQPQH

j_gene: TRBJ2-3
v_gene: TRBV5-1
CDR3aa: ASSEGGAYADTQY

j_gene: TRBJ1-2
v_gene: TRBV6-1
CDR3aa: ASSELGRVGYGYT

j_gene: TRBJ1-1
v_gene: TRBV29-1
CDR3aa: SVVQAGYEAF

j_gene: TRBJ2-5
v_gene: TRBV5-6
CDR3aa: ASSLGRSREQY

j_gene: TRBJ2-6
v_gene: TRBV9
CDR3aa: ANSVDGAGGRGANVLT

j_gene: TRBJ2-5
v_gene: TRBV6-2/TRBV6-3
CDR3aa: ASSPRGFVETQY